A selection of T cell receptor beta chains follows, all from one sample in a study of blood T cell repertoires in COVID-19. This table comes from immunoSEQ multiplex PCR, and its TCRdb copy is limited to in-frame clones, with some not included. The sample contains hundreds of thousands of clones, over 75% of which appear only once. Source material: peripheral blood. The receptor set was obtained from a middle-aged man with acute or convalescent COVID-19. Each CDR3 is given with its conserved first and last residue.

TRBV27 CASSPPPAASTDTQYF
TRBV18 CASSPGRQNSPLHF
TRBV5-1 CASSSGQGYLNTEAFF
TRBV10-3 CAIRGAGETQYF
TRBV11-2 CASSLAGRPYGYTF
TRBV5-1 CASSFNRFGNEQFF
TRBV2 CASRLIANNQPQHF
TRBV20-1 CSASGGAGLTNEKLFF
TRBV5-1 CASSLDAGMGTGELFF
TRBV11-2 CASSLAWTGRSPLHF
TRBV12-3/TRBV12-4 CASRNRRNSPLHF
TRBV29-1 CSVEVQEAGTQYF
TRBV29-1 CSAGTNQFDEQYF
TRBV27 CASSRSGTAMNTEAFF
TRBV10-1 CASSEGGGRYNEQFF
TRBV6-6 CASRTLQGKERKLFF
TRBV7-7 CASSPWRGDLNEQFF
TRBV6-5 CASSYSKGREGYGYTF
TRBV5-1 CASSLGTGRNTIYF
TRBV28 CASSTAQGWDEKLFF
TRBV29-1 CSVAGTGGDQPQHF
TRBV6-5 CASSGTANLYGYTF
TRBV11-2 CASSLSTGVGTEAFF
TRBV18 CASSPEGPKVGYGYTF
TRBV6-5 CASSRQLNTEAFF